These T cell receptor beta chains were read from a single sample in a study of blood T cell repertoires in COVID-19. The assay was immunoSEQ multiplex PCR, and TCRdb's table has in-frame clones only and misses some. The sample consists of tens of thousands of clones, over 60% of them appearing once. Input material: peripheral blood. The receptor source for this set is a woman in her seventies with COVID-19, enrolled during active disease. Both conserved end residues are part of each CDR3. Each record gives: D gene, clone size, V gene, J gene, CDR3 protein, CDR3 DNA. The D gene is left open where the match is weak. Rows give clone size only sometimes, using once, few, many, or a class for an expanded clone.

d_call: TRBD2
clone_size: NA
v_call: TRBV4-3
j_call: TRBJ2-3
cdr3_aa: CASSQGGRGFDTQYF
cdr3_nt: TGCGCCAGCAGCCAAGGGGGGAGGGGTTTTGATACGCAGTATTTT

d_call: TRBD1
clone_size: NA
v_call: TRBV19
j_call: TRBJ1-2
cdr3_aa: CASSMGTGFNYGYTF
cdr3_nt: TGTGCCAGTAGTATGGGGACAGGGTTCAACTATGGCTACACCTTC

d_call: TRBD2
clone_size: NA
v_call: TRBV15
j_call: TRBJ2-6
cdr3_aa: CATSRGGLAGGRSGANVLTF
cdr3_nt: TGTGCCACCAGCAGAGGGGGACTAGCGGGAGGGCGGTCAGGGGCCAACGTCCTGACTTTC

d_call: NA
clone_size: NA
v_call: TRBV10-2
j_call: TRBJ2-1
cdr3_aa: CASSEGVYNEQFF
cdr3_nt: TGCGCCAGCAGTGAGGGAGTATACAATGAGCAGTTCTTC

d_call: TRBD1
clone_size: once
v_call: TRBV7-3
j_call: TRBJ2-3
cdr3_aa: CASSPTVDRVTDTQYF
cdr3_nt: TGTGCCAGCAGCCCGACGGTAGACAGGGTTACAGATACGCAGTATTTT

d_call: NA
clone_size: few
v_call: TRBV4-1
j_call: TRBJ1-6
cdr3_aa: CASSQGVQGHNSPLHF
cdr3_nt: TGCGCCAGCAGCCAAGGAGTCCAGGGACACAATTCACCCCTCCACTTT

d_call: NA
clone_size: NA
v_call: TRBV18
j_call: TRBJ2-3
cdr3_aa: CASSPFPAETSTDTQYF
cdr3_nt: TGTGCCAGCTCACCCTTCCCAGCGGAGACTAGCACAGATACGCAGTATTTT

d_call: NA
clone_size: few
v_call: TRBV7-8
j_call: TRBJ1-5
cdr3_aa: CASSFDRSYQPQHF
cdr3_nt: TGTGCCAGCAGTTTTGACAGGTCTTATCAGCCCCAGCATTTT

d_call: NA
clone_size: once
v_call: TRBV5-1
j_call: TRBJ2-1
cdr3_aa: CASTPGYNEQFF
cdr3_nt: TGCGCCAGCACCCCGGGGTACAATGAGCAGTTCTTC

d_call: NA
clone_size: NA
v_call: TRBV6-5
j_call: TRBJ1-1
cdr3_aa: CASSRNTEAFF
cdr3_nt: TGTGCCAGCAGCCGGAACACTGAAGCTTTCTTT

d_call: TRBD1
clone_size: NA
v_call: TRBV5-6
j_call: TRBJ1-2
cdr3_aa: CASSLWGQATNNYGYTF
cdr3_nt: TGTGCCAGCAGCTTGTGGGGACAGGCTACGAACAACTATGGCTACACCTTC

d_call: NA
clone_size: NA
v_call: TRBV28
j_call: TRBJ1-2
cdr3_aa: CASNSAGGVRDYGYTF
cdr3_nt: TGTGCCAGCAATTCAGCGGGGGGAGTACGTGACTATGGCTACACCTTC

d_call: TRBD1
clone_size: NA
v_call: TRBV6-5
j_call: TRBJ2-2
cdr3_aa: CASSSGQGTGELFF
cdr3_nt: TGTGCCAGCAGCAGCGGACAGGGAACCGGGGAGCTGTTTTTT

d_call: TRBD2
clone_size: once
v_call: TRBV5-1
j_call: TRBJ2-3
cdr3_aa: CASNPGGDTDTQYF
cdr3_nt: TGCGCCAGCAACCCGGGGGGGGACACAGATACGCAGTATTTT

d_call: TRBD2
clone_size: NA
v_call: TRBV9
j_call: TRBJ2-3
cdr3_aa: CASSVRPAGGADTQYF
cdr3_nt: TGTGCCAGCAGCGTCCGTCCAGCGGGGGGGGCAGATACGCAGTATTTT

d_call: TRBD1
clone_size: NA
v_call: TRBV9
j_call: TRBJ1-4
cdr3_aa: CASSVEGARNEKLFF
cdr3_nt: TGTGCCAGCAGCGTAGAGGGGGCGCGGAATGAAAAACTGTTTTTT

d_call: TRBD2
clone_size: few
v_call: TRBV7-9
j_call: TRBJ2-1
cdr3_aa: CASSSGLVRSEQFF
cdr3_nt: TGTGCCAGCAGCTCGGGACTAGTACGGAGTGAGCAGTTCTTC